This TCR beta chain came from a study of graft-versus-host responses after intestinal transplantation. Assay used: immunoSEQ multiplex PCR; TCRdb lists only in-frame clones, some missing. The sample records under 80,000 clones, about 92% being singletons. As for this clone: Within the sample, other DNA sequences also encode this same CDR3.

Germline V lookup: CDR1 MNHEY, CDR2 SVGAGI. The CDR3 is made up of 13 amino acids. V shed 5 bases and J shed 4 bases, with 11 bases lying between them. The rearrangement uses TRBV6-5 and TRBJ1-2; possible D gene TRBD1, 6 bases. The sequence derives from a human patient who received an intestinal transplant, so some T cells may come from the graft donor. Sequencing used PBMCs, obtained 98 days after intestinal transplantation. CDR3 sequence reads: CASSEGGGYGYTF. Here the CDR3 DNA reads TGTGCCAGCAGTGAAGGAGGGGGCTATGGCTACACCTTC.